Each of the 31 T cell receptor beta chains below was sequenced from the same sample in a study of blood T cell repertoires in COVID-19. The protocol was immunoSEQ multiplex PCR, while the TCRdb copy is restricted to in-frame clones and leaves out a portion. Among about 330,000 clones listed, roughly nine tenths were seen once. Sequenced input: PBMCs or T cells enriched from blood (not recorded which). The receptors here all came from a woman aged 25 to 39 who had recovered from COVID-19.

This clone was picked up one time. The V and J genes are TRBV7-2 and TRBJ2-2, with no clear D. CDR1 SGHTA and CDR2 FQGNSA come from the germline V gene. The CDR3 contains 15 residues. V was trimmed by 7 bases and J by 7 bases, leaving 19 bases between them. The CDR3 region is CASTPTLRVYGELFF. CDR3 nucleotide sequence: TGTGCCAGCACCCCGACCCTCCGGGTTTACGGGGAGCTGTTTTTT.

J is TRBJ1-5 and V is TRBV2; TRBD1 matches at 9 bases. There are 14 residues in the CDR3. Germline V CDR1 and CDR2: SNHLY, FYNNEI. Unmatched junction bases numbered 6, after V lost 5 bases and J lost 7 bases. CDR3 sequence reads: CASSSGQGRQPQHF. DNA of the CDR3: TGTGCCAGCAGTTCGGGACAGGGAAGACAGCCCCAGCATTTT.

The gene calls are TRBV3-1 (or the pseudogene TRBV3-2) and TRBJ1-5; 7 bases align to TRBD1. This CDR3 spans 14 amino acids. Germline lookup yields CDR1 LGHDT and CDR2 YNNKEL (reference sequence). The V gene end was trimmed by 4 bases and the J gene end by 7 bases; junction bases not matched to a gene: 7. CDR3 nucleotide sequence: TGTGCCAGCAGCCTTATAGACAGGGACCAGCCCCAGCATTTT. Its protein is CASSLIDRDQPQHF.

This chain links TRBV24-1 with TRBJ2-5, with 11 bases identical to TRBD2. The CDR3 is 16 amino acids. Per the germline V gene, CDR1 is KGHDR and CDR2 is SFDVKD. The junction had 7 bases not matched to a gene; V was cut back by 4 bases and J by 4 bases. CDR3 nucleotide sequence: TGTGCCACCAGTGAGCGGACAGGACTAGCGGGAGAGACCCAGTACTTC. It translates to CATSERTGLAGETQYF.

The chain employs TRBV19 and TRBJ2-1, with D unclear. This CDR3 contains 14 residues. The germline V gene encodes CDR1 LNHDA and CDR2 SQIVND (reference sequence). V gave up 3 bases and J gave up 7 bases, with 13 bases separating them. CDR3: CASSINLGENEQFF. The CDR3 DNA follows: TGTGCCAGTAGTATCAATCTAGGAGAGAATGAGCAGTTCTTC.

This clone was recorded only once. The rearrangement uses TRBV10-3 and TRBJ2-1; the D is unclear. V dropped 6 bases and J dropped 8 bases, with 8 bases sitting between them. Germline V lookup: CDR1 ENHRY, CDR2 SYGVKD. The CDR3 spans 11 residues. The CDR3 nucleotides are TGTGCCATCAGCCGTCTTGATGAGCAGTTCTTC. This sequence encodes CAISRLDEQFF.

This chain connects TRBV6-5 to TRBJ2-1, with unresolved D. V lost 7 bases, J lost 0 bases, and 10 bases lay in between. The CDR3 is 14 amino acids. CDR1 is MNHEY, CDR2 SVGAGI, per germline. As DNA, the CDR3 is TGTGCCAGCAAGCCGGAGAGCTCCTACAATGAGCAGTTCTTC. Amino acids: CASKPESSYNEQFF.

The V and J genes are TRBV12-3 or TRBV12-4 and TRBJ2-7, with D possibly TRBD2 on 6 matching bases. V lost 7 bases to trimming and J lost 3 bases, with 13 bases between them. The CDR3 length is 13 residues. CDR3 residues: CASIQLGGYEQYF. The CDR3 coding sequence is TGTGCCAGCATCCAGTTGGGGGGCTACGAGCAGTACTTC.

V is TRBV10-3 and J is TRBJ1-2; 11 bases align to TRBD1. The CDR3 is made up of 12 amino acids. Germline CDR1 ENHRY, CDR2 SYGVKD. Germline trimming cut 4 bases from V and 8 bases from J; bases unmatched to any gene: 0. As DNA, the CDR3 is TGTGCCATCAGTGGGGACAGGGGGGGCTACACCTTC. It specifies CAISGDRGGYTF.

The chain recombines TRBV27 with TRBJ2-7; 9 bases are shared with TRBD2. The CDR3 contains 16 residues. Looked up from germline, CDR1 is MNHEY and CDR2 is SMNVEV (reference sequence). V dropped 5 bases and J dropped 2; count of bases not matched to a gene: 10. DNA of the CDR3: TGTGCCAGCAGTCCTAGGGCTAGCGGGGCTACCTACGAGCAGTACTTC. Translated: CASSPRASGATYEQYF.

V gene TRBV2 combines with J gene TRBJ1-4; 7 nucleotides align to TRBD1. The CDR3 length is 16 residues. The germline V gene encodes CDR1 SNHLY and CDR2 FYNNEI. With V trimmed by 6 bases and J by 0 bases, 7 bases remained unmatched. The CDR3 loop reads CASRRPGTATNEKLFF. In DNA form, the CDR3 reads TGTGCCAGCAGACGTCCCGGGACAGCAACTAATGAAAAACTGTTTTTT.

The chain uses TRBV7-9 and TRBJ1-4; 7 nucleotides align to TRBD1. V was pared by 4 bases and J by 8 bases, with 7 bases of the junction left unmatched. From germline, CDR1 is SEHNR and CDR2 FQNEAQ (reference sequence). The CDR3 spans 14 residues. As DNA, the CDR3 is TGTGCCAGCAGCTCAGACAGGGCAGGGGAAAAACTGTTTTTT. Its translation: CASSSDRAGEKLFF. The full variable domain, rest sourced from reference TRBV7-9 and TRBJ1-4, is DTGVSQNPRHKITKRGQNVTFRCDPISEHNRLYWYRQTLGQGPEFLTYFQNEAQLEKSRLLSDRFSAERPKGSFSTLEIQRTEQGDSAMYLCASSSDRAGEKLFFGSGTQLSVL.

This chain links TRBV7-9 with TRBJ2-1, with D tentatively TRBD1 (7 bases). This CDR3 contains 15 residues. Germline CDR1 SEHNR, CDR2 FQNEAQ (reference sequence). The germline V and J ends were trimmed by 5 bases and 0 bases, with 11 bases remaining between them. CDR3 sequence reads: CASSPRDSSYNEQFF. CDR3 DNA: TGTGCCAGCAGCCCGCGGGACAGCTCCTACAATGAGCAGTTCTTC.

V and J are TRBV5-1 and TRBJ2-7, with TRBD2 matching over 10 bases. Trimming at V came to 3 bases and at J to 2 bases, leaving 8 bases not matched to a gene. In germline, CDR1 is SGHRS, CDR2 YFSETQ. This CDR3 is built from 16 residues. This chain's CDR3 is CASSSAALAGAYEQYF. The CDR3 DNA reads TGCGCCAGCAGCTCAGCCGCGCTAGCGGGAGCCTACGAGCAGTACTTC.

This chain joins TRBV19 and TRBJ1-5; TRBD1 agrees at 9 bases. Germline-derived CDR1 and CDR2 are LNHDA and SQIVND (reference sequence). The CDR3 extends over 15 amino acids. After removal of 4 bases from V and 4 bases from J, the junction contained 5 bases not matched to a gene. The CDR3 DNA reads TGTGCCAGTAGTAGAACGGGACAGGGAAATCAGCCCCAGCATTTT. This sequence encodes CASSRTGQGNQPQHF.

This chain connects TRBV6-5 to TRBJ2-7; possibly TRBD2 for D (6 bases). V lost 2 bases, J lost 3 bases, and 11 bases lay in between. Germline V gives CDR1 MNHEY, CDR2 SVGAGI. This CDR3 is 14 amino acids long. As DNA, the CDR3 is TGTGCCAGCAGTTACGTCCGGGAGCACTACGAGCAGTACTTC. Translating gives CASSYVREHYEQYF.

This chain links TRBV3-1 (or the pseudogene TRBV3-2) with TRBJ1-3; D is perhaps TRBD1 (6 bases). Trimming left V 4 bases short and J 0 bases short, with 13 bases between. The CDR3 spans 16 residues. From germline, CDR1 is LGHDT and CDR2 YNNKEL (reference sequence). CDR3 coding DNA: TGTGCCAGCAGCCCAGGGACACCGAGCTCTGGAAACACCATATATTTT. Residues: CASSPGTPSSGNTIYF.

The rearrangement uses TRBV2 and TRBJ1-1; D may be TRBD1 (5 bases). The CDR3 contains 14 residues. Trimming removed 7 bases from V and 0 bases from J, with 12 bases in between. Per the germline V gene, CDR1 is SNHLY and CDR2 is FYNNEI. The CDR3 region is CASKAGGLNTEAFF. For the CDR3, the DNA is TGTGCCAGCAAGGCGGGGGGTTTGAACACTGAAGCTTTCTTT.

The genes are TRBV4-1 and TRBJ1-1; 8 bases line up with TRBD1. The CDR3 extends over 14 amino acids. Looked up from germline, CDR1 is MGHRA and CDR2 is YSYEKL. After removal of 2 bases from V and 5 bases from J, the junction contained 4 bases not matched to a gene. The CDR3 DNA sequence: TGCGCCAGCAGCCAACGGACAGGGAGGACTGAAGCTTTCTTT. It codes for CASSQRTGRTEAFF.

V and J are TRBV5-1 and TRBJ1-2; 8 bases align to TRBD1. Germline V gene lookup returns CDR1 SGHRS and CDR2 YFSETQ. The CDR3 runs to 16 residues. Germline trimming cut 3 bases from V and 0 bases from J; bases unmatched to any gene: 7. CDR3 coding DNA: TGCGCCAGCAGCTCCGGACAGGGTCGGGCTAACTATGGCTACACCTTC. It encodes CASSSGQGRANYGYTF.

The rearrangement joins TRBV4-3 to TRBJ1-1; D is unresolved. This CDR3 contains 15 residues. Germline V gene data show CDR1 as LGHNA and CDR2 as YSLEER. V lost 3 bases and J 5 bases, leaving 16 bases between the germline ends. CDR3 region: CASSHTGVGKTEAFF. The DNA for the CDR3 is TGCGCCAGCAGCCATACCGGGGTTGGTAAAACTGAAGCTTTCTTT.

The J gene is TRBJ2-3, the V gene TRBV12-3 or TRBV12-4, with D tentatively TRBD2 (6 bases). This CDR3 spans 13 amino acids. V lost 3 bases and J lost 6, with 10 bases in between. The CDR3 sequence is CASSLQRGDTQYF. The DNA of the CDR3 is TGTGCCAGCAGTTTGCAACGGGGGGATACGCAGTATTTT.

This CDR3 reads CASSFVSGLAGNEQFF. CDR3 coding DNA: TGTGCCAGCAGCTTTGTATCAGGACTAGCGGGCAATGAGCAGTTCTTC. The chain employs TRBV7-2 and TRBJ2-1; 11 bases align to TRBD2. The CDR3 length is 16 residues. The J segment lost 6 bases and the V segment lost 3 bases, leaving 7 bases of the junction unmatched. From germline, CDR1 is SGHTA and CDR2 FQGNSA.

The chain links TRBV3-1 (or the pseudogene TRBV3-2) to TRBJ2-1; 14 bases fit TRBD2. Germline V lookup: CDR1 LGHDT, CDR2 YNNKEL (reference sequence). The ends lost 4 bases at V and 6 bases at J; junction bases unmatched: 2. There are 15 residues in the CDR3. CDR3 sequence: CASSPGTSGSNEQFF. The CDR3 DNA is TGTGCCAGCAGCCCCGGGACTAGCGGGAGCAATGAGCAGTTCTTC.

The genes are TRBV6-2 or TRBV6-3 and TRBJ1-2, with D tentatively TRBD1 (5 bases). V was clipped by 5 bases and J by 8 bases, with 15 bases between them. This CDR3 spans 13 amino acids. Looked up from germline, CDR1 is MNHEY and CDR2 is SVGEGT. As DNA, the CDR3 is TGTGCCAGCAGTCTTCAGGGAACCCGGGGCTACACCTTC. This translates into CASSLQGTRGYTF.

This sequence joins TRBV13 and TRBJ2-7; 7 positions match TRBD2. Germline V lookup: CDR1 PRHDT, CDR2 FYEKMQ (reference sequence). The CDR3 length is 14 residues. The trim removed 0 bases at V and 4 bases at J, leaving 3 bases unmatched. CDR3 DNA: TGTGCCAGCAGCTTAGGAGGCGGGAGTTACGAGCAGTACTTC. Protein: CASSLGGGSYEQYF.

The DNA of the CDR3 is TGTGCCAGCTCACCAGACACCAGGGGCGAGACCCAGTACTTC. This encodes CASSPDTRGETQYF. The chain joins TRBV18 to TRBJ2-5; maybe TRBD1 (6 bases). Germline V lookup: CDR1 KGHSH, CDR2 LQKENI. The length of the CDR3 is 14 residues. Trimming shortened V by 2 bases and J by 5 bases, and 12 bases separated the two germline ends.

The J gene is TRBJ1-2, the V gene TRBV29-1; TRBD1 aligns across 7 bases. The CDR3 is 14 residues long. The ends lost 4 bases at V and 2 bases at J; junction bases unmatched: 7. Germline CDR1 SQVTM, CDR2 ANQGSEA. The CDR3 is CSVVSGQTNYGYTF. CDR3 coding DNA: TGCAGCGTTGTGTCGGGACAGACCAACTATGGCTACACCTTC.

Only a few counts were recorded for this clone. The chain has TRBV6-4 and TRBJ2-1, with 7 bases fitting TRBD2. J lost 5 bases, V lost 8 bases, and 12 bases had no gene match. Germline V CDR1 and CDR2: MRHNA, SNTAGT. The CDR3 is made up of 15 amino acids. The CDR3 region has the DNA TGTGCCAGCCGGGCAGGAGGAGCGGGGAACAATGAGCAGTTCTTC. Amino acids: CASRAGGAGNNEQFF.

This clone was recorded a few times. V and J are TRBV7-9 and TRBJ2-1, with TRBD2 matching over 8 bases. Trimming removed 8 bases from V and 7 bases from J; junction bases left unmatched: 16. The CDR3 is made up of 16 amino acids. Germline CDR1 and CDR2: SEHNR and FQNEAQ (reference sequence). The CDR3: CASRAASGPFWNEQFF. The CDR3 region has the DNA TGTGCCAGCCGGGCGGCTAGCGGGCCCTTCTGGAATGAGCAGTTCTTC.

This chain connects TRBV6-5 to TRBJ1-2; the D is unclear. The CDR3 is made up of 16 amino acids. CDR1 is MNHEY, CDR2 SVGAGI, per germline. The ends were cut back, 0 bases at V and 5 bases at J, with 16 bases in the middle. Here the CDR3 reads CASSYSDGAPGYGYTF. The CDR3 DNA is TGTGCCAGCAGTTACTCCGACGGAGCGCCTGGGTATGGCTACACCTTC.